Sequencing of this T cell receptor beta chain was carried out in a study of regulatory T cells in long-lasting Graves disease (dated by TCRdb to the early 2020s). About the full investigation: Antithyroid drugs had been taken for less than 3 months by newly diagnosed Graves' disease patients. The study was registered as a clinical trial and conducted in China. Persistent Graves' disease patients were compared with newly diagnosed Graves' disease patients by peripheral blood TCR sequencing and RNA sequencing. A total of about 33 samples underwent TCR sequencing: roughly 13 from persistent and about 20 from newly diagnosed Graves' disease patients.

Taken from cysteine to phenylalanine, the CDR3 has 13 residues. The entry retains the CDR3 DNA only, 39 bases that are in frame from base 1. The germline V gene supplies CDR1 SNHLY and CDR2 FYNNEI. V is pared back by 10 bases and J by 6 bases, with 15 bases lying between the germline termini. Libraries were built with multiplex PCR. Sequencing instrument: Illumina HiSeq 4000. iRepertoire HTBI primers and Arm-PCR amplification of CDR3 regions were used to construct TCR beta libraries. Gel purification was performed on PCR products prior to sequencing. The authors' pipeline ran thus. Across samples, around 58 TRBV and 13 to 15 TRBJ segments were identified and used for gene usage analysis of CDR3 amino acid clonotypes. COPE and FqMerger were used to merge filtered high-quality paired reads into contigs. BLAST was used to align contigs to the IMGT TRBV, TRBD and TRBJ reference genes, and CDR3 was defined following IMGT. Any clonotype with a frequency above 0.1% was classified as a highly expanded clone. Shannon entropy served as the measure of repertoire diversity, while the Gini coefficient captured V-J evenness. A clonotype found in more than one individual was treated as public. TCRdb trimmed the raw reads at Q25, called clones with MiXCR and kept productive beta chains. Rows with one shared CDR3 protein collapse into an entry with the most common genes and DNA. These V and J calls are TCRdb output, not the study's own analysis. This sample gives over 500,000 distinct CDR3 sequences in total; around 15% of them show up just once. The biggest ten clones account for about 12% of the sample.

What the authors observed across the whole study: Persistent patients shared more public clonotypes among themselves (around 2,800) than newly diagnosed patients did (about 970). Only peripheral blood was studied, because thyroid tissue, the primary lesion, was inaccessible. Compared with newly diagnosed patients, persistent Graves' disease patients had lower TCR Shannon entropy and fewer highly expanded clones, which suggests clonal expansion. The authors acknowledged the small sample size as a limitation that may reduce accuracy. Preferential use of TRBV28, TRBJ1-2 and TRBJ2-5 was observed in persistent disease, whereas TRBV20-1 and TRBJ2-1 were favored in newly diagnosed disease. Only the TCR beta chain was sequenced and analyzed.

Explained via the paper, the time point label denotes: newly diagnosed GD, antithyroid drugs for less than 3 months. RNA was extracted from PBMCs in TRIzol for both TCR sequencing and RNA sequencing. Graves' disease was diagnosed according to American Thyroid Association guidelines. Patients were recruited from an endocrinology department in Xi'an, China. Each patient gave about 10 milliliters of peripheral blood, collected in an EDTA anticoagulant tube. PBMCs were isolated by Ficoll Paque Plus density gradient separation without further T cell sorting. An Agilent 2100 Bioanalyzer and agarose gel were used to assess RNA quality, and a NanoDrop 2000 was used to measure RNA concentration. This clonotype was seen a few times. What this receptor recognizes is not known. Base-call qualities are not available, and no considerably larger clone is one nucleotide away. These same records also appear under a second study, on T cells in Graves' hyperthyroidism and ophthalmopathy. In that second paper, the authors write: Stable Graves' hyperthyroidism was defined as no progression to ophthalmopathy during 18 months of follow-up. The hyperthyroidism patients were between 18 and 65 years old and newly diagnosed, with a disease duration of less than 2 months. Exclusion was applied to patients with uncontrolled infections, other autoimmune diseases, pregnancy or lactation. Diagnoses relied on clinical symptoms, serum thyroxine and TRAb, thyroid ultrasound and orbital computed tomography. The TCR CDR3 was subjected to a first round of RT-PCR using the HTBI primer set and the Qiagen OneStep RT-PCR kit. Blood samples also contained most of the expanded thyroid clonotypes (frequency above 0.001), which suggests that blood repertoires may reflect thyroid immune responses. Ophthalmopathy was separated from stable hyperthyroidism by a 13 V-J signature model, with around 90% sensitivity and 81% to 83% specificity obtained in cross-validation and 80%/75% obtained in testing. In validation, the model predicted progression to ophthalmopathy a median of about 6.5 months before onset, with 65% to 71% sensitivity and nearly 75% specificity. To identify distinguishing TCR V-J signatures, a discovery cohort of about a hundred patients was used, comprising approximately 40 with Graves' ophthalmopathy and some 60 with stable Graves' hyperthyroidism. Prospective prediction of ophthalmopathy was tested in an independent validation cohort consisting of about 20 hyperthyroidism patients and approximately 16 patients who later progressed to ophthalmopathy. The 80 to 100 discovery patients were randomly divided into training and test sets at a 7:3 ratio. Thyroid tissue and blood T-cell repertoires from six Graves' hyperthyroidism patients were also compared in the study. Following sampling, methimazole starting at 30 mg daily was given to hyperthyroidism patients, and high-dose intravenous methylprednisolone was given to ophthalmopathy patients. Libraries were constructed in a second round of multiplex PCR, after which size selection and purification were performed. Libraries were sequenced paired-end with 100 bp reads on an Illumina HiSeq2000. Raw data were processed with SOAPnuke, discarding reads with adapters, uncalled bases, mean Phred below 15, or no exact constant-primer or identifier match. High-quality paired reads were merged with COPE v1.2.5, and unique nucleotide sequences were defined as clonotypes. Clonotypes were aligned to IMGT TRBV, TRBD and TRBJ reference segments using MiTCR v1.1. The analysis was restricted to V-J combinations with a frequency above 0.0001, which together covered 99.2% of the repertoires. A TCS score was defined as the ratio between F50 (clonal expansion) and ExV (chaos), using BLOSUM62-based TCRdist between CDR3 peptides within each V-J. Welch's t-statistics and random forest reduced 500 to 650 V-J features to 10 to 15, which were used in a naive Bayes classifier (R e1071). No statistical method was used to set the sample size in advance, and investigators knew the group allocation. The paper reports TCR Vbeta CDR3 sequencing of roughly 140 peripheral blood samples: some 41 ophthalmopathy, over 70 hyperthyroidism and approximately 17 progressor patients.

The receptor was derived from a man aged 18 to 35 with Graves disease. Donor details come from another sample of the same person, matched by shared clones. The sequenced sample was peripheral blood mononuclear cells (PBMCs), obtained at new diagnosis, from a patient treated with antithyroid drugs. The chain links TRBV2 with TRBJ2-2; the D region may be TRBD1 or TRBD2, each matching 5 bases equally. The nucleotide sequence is TGTGCCACCGGGGAAACAGGACCCGGGGAGCTGTTTTTT. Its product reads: CATGETGPGELFF. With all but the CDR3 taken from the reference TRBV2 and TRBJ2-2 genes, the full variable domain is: EPEVTQTPSHQVTQMGQEVILRCVPISNHLYFYWYRQILGQKVEFLVSFYNNEISEKSEIFDDQFSVERPDGSNFTLKIRSTKLEDSAMYFCATGETGPGELFFGEGSRLTVL.